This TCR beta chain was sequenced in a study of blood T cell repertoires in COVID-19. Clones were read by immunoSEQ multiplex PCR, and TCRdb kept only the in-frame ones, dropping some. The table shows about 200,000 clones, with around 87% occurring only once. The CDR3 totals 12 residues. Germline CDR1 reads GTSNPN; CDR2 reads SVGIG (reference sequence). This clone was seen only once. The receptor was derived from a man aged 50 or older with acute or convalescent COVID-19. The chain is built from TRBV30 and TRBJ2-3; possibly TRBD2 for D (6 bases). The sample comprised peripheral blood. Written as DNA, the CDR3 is TGTGCGTGTCTTCGGGGGTCAGATACGCAGTATTTT. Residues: CACLRGSDTQYF.